This T cell receptor (beta chain) was sequenced in a study of blood T cells in healthy people across ages (dated by TCRdb to the mid-2010s). Some background on the complete study: In model experiments, roughly one uniquely barcoded TCR beta cDNA molecule per two T cells was captured by template switching. To avoid experimental bias, donors of different ages were randomly spread across the sequencing lanes. The study analyzed two additional independent replicas of 1 million unique cDNA reads from the same blood draw for two donors, one aged 18 to 30 and one aged 80 or older. The study measured age-related changes in TCR beta repertoire diversity using deep sequencing normalized with unique cDNA molecular identifiers. The donors were split into four age groups: young (average approximately 16 years), middle-aged (around 40), aged (62) and long-lived (under 90).

The roughly 39 donors, aged 6 to 90 years, were systemically healthy Caucasian individuals from Russia. Each donor gave 9 to 10 milliliters of peripheral blood, collected into EDTA-treated Vacutainer tubes. Ficoll-Paque density-gradient centrifugation was used to isolate PBMCs, with at least 7 million per sample. Total RNA was extracted from PBMCs with Trizol reagent, with at least 5 micrograms obtained per sample. For every donor, flow cytometry on a PBMC aliquot measured the percentage of naive CD45RAhigh/CD27high T cells. A few counts support this clonotype. The clone's antigen remains unknown. No qualities accompany the bases; no much larger clone lies one base away. Taken from the germline V gene, the CDR1 and CDR2 loops are MGHRA and YSYEKL. The CDR3 numbers 16 residues from cysteine through phenylalanine. Only CDR3 DNA remains: 48 bases, in frame from the first base. The V end loses 4 bases and the J end loses 3 bases, and a stretch of 18 bases separates them.

Libraries were prepared through 5' RACE. Sequencing used an Illumina HiSeq 2500. The second PCR ran for about 7 to 11 cycles and used a J-beta primer mix along with a sample-barcoded 5' primer. A template-switch 5' adaptor carrying 12 random nucleotides introduced a unique molecular identifier onto each TCR beta cDNA molecule. Each sample yielded at least 2.5 million CDR3-containing paired-end reads. First-strand cDNA synthesis was performed from all RNA using the Mint cDNA synthesis kit, with priming by a TRBC-specific oligonucleotide. All cDNA was treated with uracil-DNA glycosylase and then went through a first 18-cycle PCR with the universal primers M1SS and BC2_uni_R. In the authors' own workflow: For normalization, 1 million high-quality reads, each with a distinct molecular identifier, were randomly selected from each sample. Instead of being binned into consensus sequences, reads that shared molecular identifiers were thrown out. MiTCR, run with a Q25 quality threshold and the strictest error-elimination algorithm, handled CDR3 identification, clonotype clustering and error correction. A nonparametric unseen species model with Euler transformation was used to estimate a lower bound on total TCR beta diversity. TCRdb itself trimmed the public reads at Q25 with fastp, ran MiXCR and retained productive beta chains. Entries that share a CDR3 protein sequence are merged under the most common genes and DNA. Here the V and J calls rest on TCRdb's processing, not on the authors' analysis. In all, the sample holds about 770,000 distinct CDR3 sequences, and approximately 48% of those were seen once. Of the sample, about 19% is held by the ten largest clones.

Overall study outcomes, separate from this receptor: Compared with the aged group, the long-lived group had more naive CD4+ T cells, fewer expanded clones and increased TCR diversity, suggesting age selection. Observed TCR beta diversity per million T cells fell roughly linearly with age, and a significant reduction was already apparent by age approximately 40. A strong correlation was found between observed TCR beta diversity and the percentage of naive T cells measured by flow cytometry. Donor CMV infection status was unknown, potentially confounding age-related changes in expanded clonotypes. Estimates of total diversity based on one million sequenced T cells were regarded as lower bounds and as underestimates. Since profiling was done on bulk unsorted PBMCs, naive and antigen-experienced compartments could not be conclusively compared.

The origin of this receptor is a man aged 55 to 69 in good health. The material sequenced was blood. The chain couples TRBV4-1 to TRBJ2-5, with a tentative D gene TRBD1 over 6 matching bases. The nucleotides read TGCGCCAGCAGCCCCAGACGGGACAAGGTAGAAGAGACCCAGTACTTC. Translated, it reads CASSPRRDKVEETQYF.